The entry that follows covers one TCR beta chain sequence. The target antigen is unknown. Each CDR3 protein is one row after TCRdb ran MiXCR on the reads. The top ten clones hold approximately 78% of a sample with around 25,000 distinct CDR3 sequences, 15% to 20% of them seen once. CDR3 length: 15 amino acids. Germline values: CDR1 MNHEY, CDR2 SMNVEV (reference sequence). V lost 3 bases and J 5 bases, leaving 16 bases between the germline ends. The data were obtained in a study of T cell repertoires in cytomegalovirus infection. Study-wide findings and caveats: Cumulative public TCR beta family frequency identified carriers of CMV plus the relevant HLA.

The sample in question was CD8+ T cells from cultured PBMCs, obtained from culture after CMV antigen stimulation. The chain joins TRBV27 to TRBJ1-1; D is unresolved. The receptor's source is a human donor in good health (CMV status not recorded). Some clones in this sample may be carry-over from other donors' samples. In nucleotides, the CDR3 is TGTGCCAGCAGTTTTTCCCGAGGACCGTCGACTGAAGCTTTCTTT. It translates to CASSFSRGPSTEAFF.